This T cell receptor beta chain was identified during a study of Ad26.COV2.S vaccination and SARS-CoV-2 variants. Method: immunoSEQ multiplex PCR; TCRdb's copy keeps in-frame clones and lacks some. Of roughly 700,000 clones in the sample, around 92% are singletons; the top ten hold about 1.5%. Described treatment: around 19 received Ad26.COV2.S at low or high dose, single or two shots; a few received placebo; per-sample allocation not given. Collection of samples fell on day 63 after the first vaccine or placebo injection. V lost 9 bases and J lost 4, with 15 bases in between. Germline values: CDR1 MGHDK, CDR2 SYGVNS. This CDR3 contains 13 residues.

The TCR was taken from a person between 18 and 65 years old who received the Ad26.COV2.S COVID-19 vaccine or a placebo. The material was peripheral blood, obtained in a trial of Ad26.COV2.S vaccine versus placebo. This chain links TRBV25-1 with TRBJ1-2; maybe TRBD1 (5 bases). CDR3 in amino acids: CASGGAVIYGYTF. The CDR3 region has the DNA TGTGCCAGTGGAGGGGCAGTTATCTATGGCTACACCTTC.